This is a list of T cell receptor beta chains from one sample in a study of T cell repertoires in cytomegalovirus infection. One entry per CDR3 protein, called by TCRdb with MiXCR from the reads. The sample holds some 390,000 distinct CDR3 sequences; around 18% are singletons and the top ten take 8.7%. The specimen sequenced was PBMCs. These receptors originate from a human donor in good health (CMV status not recorded). Some clones in this sample may be carry-over from other donors' samples. The CDR3 runs from the conserved cysteine through the conserved F or W. A D gene is named only where the DNA matches it firmly. Rows may omit the clone size; those that give it use once, few, many or a size class.

clone_size j_call v_call d_call cdr3_nt cdr3_aa
many TRBJ1-4 TRBV7-2 . TGTGCCAGCAGCTGGAGGCCTAATGAAAAACTGTTTTTT CASSWRPNEKLFF
. TRBJ1-2 TRBV13 . TGTGCCAGCAGCAATCCGGACAGTATTACTAACTATGGCTACACCTTC CASSNPDSITNYGYTF
. TRBJ1-1 TRBV5-4 . TGTGCCAGCAGCCGTATGGGCGGGAGAATGCTTGAAGCTTTCTTT CASSRMGGRMLEAFF
. TRBJ2-1 TRBV29-1 TRBD2 TGCAGCTGCGAGGACGGCGGGGGTGAGCAGTTCTTC CSCEDGGGEQFF
few TRBJ2-1 TRBV24-1 TRBD2 TGTGCCACCAGTGACCGGGGGGGCCAGGACAATGAGCAGTTCTTC CATSDRGGQDNEQFF
few TRBJ1-5 TRBV20-1 . TGCAGTGCTAGGAGAGGAAGCAATCAGCCCCAGCATTTT CSARRGSNQPQHF
many TRBJ1-1 TRBV7-2 TRBD1 TGTGCCAGCAGCTTAGTAGGGACAGGACTGACTGAAGCTTTCTTT CASSLVGTGLTEAFF
few TRBJ1-5 TRBV19 . TGTGCCAGTAGTAAAACAGGGCCTAATCAGCCCCAGCATTTT CASSKTGPNQPQHF
many TRBJ1-1 TRBV7-6 . TGTGCCAGCAGAGGCCCCGGACGGCGCACTGAAGCTTTCTTT CASRGPGRRTEAFF
. TRBJ2-2 TRBV12-3/TRBV12-4 . TGTGCCAGCAGTTTAGCGGGGGGCCTTGTTCGCGGGGAGCTGTTTTTT CASSLAGGLVRGELFF
. TRBJ2-3 TRBV5-4 TRBD2 TGTGCCAGCGGTCGACTAGCGGGGGGCGAGACGCAGTATTTT CASGRLAGGETQYF
. TRBJ1-1 TRBV20-1 . TGCAGTGCCAAGATACAGGCCTCGAACACTGAAGCTTTCTTT CSAKIQASNTEAFF
. TRBJ2-2 TRBV7-9 TRBD2 TGTGCCAGCAGCTTAACCCGACTAGCGGGAGGTGTCGCGAACACCGGGGAGCTGTTTTTT CASSLTRLAGGVANTGELFF
many TRBJ2-7 TRBV19 TRBD2 TGTGCCAGTAGTGTGGTAGCGGGAGATTACTACGAGCAGTACTTC CASSVVAGDYYEQYF
many TRBJ2-3 TRBV7-8 . TGTGCCAGCAGCTTTAGCGGCACCACAGATACGCAGTATTTT CASSFSGTTDTQYF
many TRBJ1-3 TRBV11-2 . TGTGCCAGCAGCTTAGGAGGCCCTGGAAACACCATATATTTT CASSLGGPGNTIYF
many TRBJ2-5 TRBV7-8 . TGTGCCAGCAGCGCGGACGGATTCAAACAAGAGACCCAGTACTTC CASSADGFKQETQYF